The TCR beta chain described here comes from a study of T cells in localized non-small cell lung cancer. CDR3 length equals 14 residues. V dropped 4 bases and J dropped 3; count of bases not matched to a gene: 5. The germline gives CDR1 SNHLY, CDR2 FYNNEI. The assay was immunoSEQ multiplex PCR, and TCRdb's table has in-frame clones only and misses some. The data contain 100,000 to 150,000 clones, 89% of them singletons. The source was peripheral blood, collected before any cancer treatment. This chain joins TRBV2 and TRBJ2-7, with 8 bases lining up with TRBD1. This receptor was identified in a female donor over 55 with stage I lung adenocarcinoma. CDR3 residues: CASSVNRGNYEQYF. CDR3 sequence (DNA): TGTGCCAGCAGTGTAAACAGGGGGAACTACGAGCAGTACTTC.